This is a list of T cell receptor beta chains from one sample in a study of TIL therapy for anti-PD-1-resistant metastatic lung cancer. Profiling relied on immunoSEQ multiplex PCR, and the TCRdb table lists in-frame clones only, not all of them. The sample lists tens of thousands of clones, roughly 66% occurring once. The sequencing used blood, collected at baseline. The receptor source for this set is a person between 25 and 80 years old with non-small cell lung cancer. CDR3s leave out the opening cysteine and the closing phenylalanine or tryptophan. Fields, in order: V gene, CDR3 protein.

V gene: TRBV5-1; CDR3 protein: ASSFLDRGNTEAF
V gene: TRBV7-2; CDR3 protein: ASSAGSYNEQF
V gene: TRBV5-1; CDR3 protein: ASSFSGQGKNIQY
V gene: TRBV5-5; CDR3 protein: ASSLRGDNSPLH
V gene: TRBV7-5; CDR3 protein: ARSKQHPLKNTEAF
V gene: TRBV18; CDR3 protein: ASSLSSLNTEAF
V gene: TRBV10-3; CDR3 protein: AISDTDQLNTEAF
V gene: TRBV2; CDR3 protein: ASSRQGRGLSTDTQY
V gene: TRBV2; CDR3 protein: ASSLRTGTNQPQH
V gene: TRBV25-1; CDR3 protein: ASSERPRGKASGEQF
V gene: TRBV7-8; CDR3 protein: ASSLAMNPNEKLF
V gene: TRBV19; CDR3 protein: ASTVAGLGNQPQH
V gene: TRBV11-2; CDR3 protein: ASSLTMRTENTEAF
V gene: TRBV5-1; CDR3 protein: ASSLGLGAAGANVLT
V gene: TRBV11-2; CDR3 protein: ASSLESLGNEQF
V gene: TRBV5-4; CDR3 protein: ASSSEVSHTGELF
V gene: TRBV11-3; CDR3 protein: ASSISSSGNTIY
V gene: TRBV5-1; CDR3 protein: ASTFTTGSMGYT
V gene: TRBV19; CDR3 protein: ASSAANYGYT
V gene: TRBV6-5; CDR3 protein: ASSYQLGLIQETQY
V gene: TRBV6-1; CDR3 protein: ASQQRDRGFEKLF
V gene: TRBV6-5; CDR3 protein: ASSSDSSNQPQH
V gene: TRBV6-4; CDR3 protein: ASSREARTTGDTQY
V gene: TRBV18; CDR3 protein: ASSPGSYNSPLH
V gene: TRBV5-4; CDR3 protein: ASSLARGMNTGELF
V gene: TRBV28; CDR3 protein: ASMRGDMNTEAF
V gene: TRBV28; CDR3 protein: ASSQGSSPYTGELF
V gene: TRBV9; CDR3 protein: ASSPSGGSNQPQH
V gene: TRBV27; CDR3 protein: ASRPYTSGANVLT
V gene: TRBV7-8; CDR3 protein: ASSLSIGLGSYEQY
V gene: TRBV6-6; CDR3 protein: ASITTGGGGPQH
V gene: TRBV10-2; CDR3 protein: ASMGWGKPQH
V gene: TRBV27; CDR3 protein: ASSSVGGQGVRIQY
V gene: TRBV9; CDR3 protein: ASSVDPSGGEQF
V gene: TRBV11-3; CDR3 protein: ASRSYNEQF
V gene: TRBV9; CDR3 protein: ASSPRGYSYEQY
V gene: TRBV7-6; CDR3 protein: ASSLDWDAGELF
V gene: TRBV11-3; CDR3 protein: ASSLDPTSAYEQY
V gene: TRBV7-9; CDR3 protein: ASSLVSRGTDTQY
V gene: TRBV10-3; CDR3 protein: AISEGRHTGELF
V gene: TRBV5-6; CDR3 protein: ASSIAGGSNQPQH
V gene: TRBV9; CDR3 protein: ASSGTSSSTDTQY
V gene: TRBV28; CDR3 protein: ASSPDSYNTGELF
V gene: TRBV5-1; CDR3 protein: ASPVAKNIQY
V gene: TRBV27; CDR3 protein: ASSLSRNFYEQY
V gene: TRBV7-9; CDR3 protein: ASSQGPGGYGYT